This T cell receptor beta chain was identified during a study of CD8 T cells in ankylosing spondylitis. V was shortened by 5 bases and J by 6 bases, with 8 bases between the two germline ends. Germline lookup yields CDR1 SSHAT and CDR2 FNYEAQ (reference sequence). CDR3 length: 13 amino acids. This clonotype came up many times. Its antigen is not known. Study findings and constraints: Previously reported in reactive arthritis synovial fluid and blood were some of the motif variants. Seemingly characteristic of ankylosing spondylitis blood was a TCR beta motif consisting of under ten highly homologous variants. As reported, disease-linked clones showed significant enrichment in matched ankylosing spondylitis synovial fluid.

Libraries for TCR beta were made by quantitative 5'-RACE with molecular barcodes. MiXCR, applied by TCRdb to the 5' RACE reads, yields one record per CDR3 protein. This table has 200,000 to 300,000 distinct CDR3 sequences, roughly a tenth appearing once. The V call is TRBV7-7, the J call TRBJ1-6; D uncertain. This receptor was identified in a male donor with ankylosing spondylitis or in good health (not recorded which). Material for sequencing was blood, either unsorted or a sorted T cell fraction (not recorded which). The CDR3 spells CASSLGVNSPLHF. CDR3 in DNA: TGTGCCAGCAGCCTCGGCGTTAATTCACCCCTCCACTTT.